A single sample is the source of the 14 T cell receptor beta chains below, sequenced in a study of blood T cell repertoires in COVID-19. The method was immunoSEQ multiplex PCR; TCRdb's version includes in-frame clones alone and lacks a portion of them. Of about 60,000 clones listed, around 91% are singletons. Specimen: peripheral blood. These receptors all stem from a woman aged 55 to 70 with active COVID-19.

The chain uses TRBV11-3 and TRBJ2-2, with TRBD1 matching over 7 bases. V lost 4 bases and J lost 3; bases outside the gene matches: 2. The CDR3 extends over 14 amino acids. CDR1 is SGHNT, CDR2 YENEEA, per germline. In DNA form, the CDR3 reads TGTGCCAGCAGCTGGGACAGATACACCGGGGAGCTGTTTTTT. Translating it yields CASSWDRYTGELFF.

The chain carries TRBV5-5 and TRBJ1-4, with D possibly matching TRBD1 (5 bases). Germline V gives CDR1 SGHKS, CDR2 YYEKEE (reference sequence). The CDR3 runs 16 residues. V lost 2 bases to trimming and J lost 4 bases, with 15 bases between them. CDR3: CASSFPPTDLNEKLFF. The CDR3 nucleotides read TGTGCCAGCAGCTTCCCCCCGACAGACCTTAATGAAAAACTGTTTTTT.

This clone appeared a single time. The rearrangement uses TRBV5-4 and TRBJ2-5, with 12 bases aligning to TRBD2. With 6 bases clipped from V and 2 bases from J, the junction kept 11 bases outside the gene matches. Germline V gene lookup returns CDR1 SGHNT and CDR2 YYREEE (reference sequence). The CDR3 extends over 17 amino acids. In nucleotides, the CDR3 is TGTGCCAGCACAATTGGGCTACTAGCGGGGGGACAAGAGACCCAGTACTTC. Its translation is CASTIGLLAGGQETQYF. Looking up the rest from reference TRBV5-4 and TRBJ2-5 gives the full variable domain: ETGVTQSPTHLIKTRGQQVTLRCSSQSGHNTVSWYQQALGQGPQFIFQYYREEENGRGNFPPRFSGLQFPNYSSELNVNALELDDSALYLCASTIGLLAGGQETQYFGPGTRLLVL.

The CDR3 sequence is CASSHLAGNEQFF. As DNA, the CDR3 is TGTGCCAGCAGCCACCTGGCGGGTAATGAGCAGTTCTTC. V usage is TRBV7-9 and J usage is TRBJ2-1; TRBD2 might be the D (5 bases). Per germline, CDR1 SEHNR and CDR2 FQNEAQ (reference sequence). V was cut by 5 bases and J by 7 bases, with 12 bases left in between. The CDR3 is 13 amino acids.

V is TRBV2 and J is TRBJ1-1; TRBD1 matches at 9 bases. Germline lookup yields CDR1 SNHLY and CDR2 FYNNEI. This CDR3 spans 13 amino acids. The V segment lost 6 bases and the J segment 1 base; nucleotides outside the gene matches: 0. The CDR3 protein is CASRDRGNTEAFF. In DNA form, the CDR3 reads TGTGCCAGCAGGGACAGGGGGAACACTGAAGCTTTCTTT.

V is TRBV10-2 and J is TRBJ2-1, with D maybe TRBD1 (5 bases). V was shortened by 0 bases and J by 2 bases, with 11 bases between the two germline ends. Per the germline V gene, CDR1 is WSHSY and CDR2 is SAAADI. The CDR3 is 16 amino acids. The CDR3 DNA reads TGCGCCAGCAGTGAGTCACCGTCAGGGACCTACAATGAGCAGTTCTTC. Translated: CASSESPSGTYNEQFF.

The chain combines TRBV6-5 with TRBJ2-1; TRBD1 matches 8 bases. Germline lookup yields CDR1 MNHEY and CDR2 SVGAGI. Trimming cost V 6 bases and J 0 bases; bases outside gene matches: 4. CDR3 size: 15 residues. The DNA for the CDR3 is TGTGCCAGCAGGGACAGGGCAAGCTCCTACAATGAGCAGTTCTTC. As protein: CASRDRASSYNEQFF.

This clone was counted a single time. J is TRBJ1-2 and V is TRBV27; TRBD1 is a possible D gene (6 bases). Trimming took 4 bases from V and 8 from J, leaving 14 bases between them. CDR1 is MNHEY, CDR2 SMNVEV, per germline (reference sequence). The CDR3 is 13 residues long. CDR3: CASSSWGGGGYTF. In DNA, the CDR3 is TGTGCCAGCAGTTCCTGGGGAGGGGGAGGCTACACCTTC.

The rearrangement joins TRBV3-1 (or the pseudogene TRBV3-2) to TRBJ2-2, with D perhaps matching TRBD2 (6 bases). V was pared by 3 bases and J by 6 bases, with 8 bases between. The CDR3 totals 13 residues. The V gene's germline CDR1 is LGHDT and CDR2 YNNKEL (reference sequence). CDR3 nucleotides: TGTGCCAGCAGCCAGACTAGTGCCGGGGAGCTGTTTTTT. This encodes CASSQTSAGELFF.

The genes are TRBV6-5 and TRBJ2-4; TRBD2 is a possible D gene (6 bases). Deletions cut 0 bases from V and 7 bases from J, with 10 bases between. Germline CDR1 reads MNHEY; CDR2 reads SVGAGI. CDR3 length: 14 amino acids. The CDR3 region has the DNA TGTGCCAGCAGTTACTCTCCGGGGGAGAACATTCAGTACTTC. It yields the protein CASSYSPGENIQYF.

The J gene is TRBJ2-5, the V gene TRBV6-2 or TRBV6-3; 7 nucleotides agree with TRBD2. Trimming cost V 1 base and J 2 bases; bases outside gene matches: 4. Germline CDR1 is MNHEY and CDR2 is SVGEGT. The CDR3 length is 15 residues. DNA for the CDR3: TGTGCCAGCAGTTACTTAGCGGGTCCGCAAGAGACCCAGTACTTC. Its translation is CASSYLAGPQETQYF.

CDR3 loop: CASRGGVSPLHF. The CDR3 DNA follows: TGCGCCAGCCGAGGGGGGGTTTCACCCCTCCACTTT. The genes are TRBV5-1 and TRBJ1-6, with a tentative D call TRBD1 (6 bases). Germline V gene data show CDR1 as SGHRS and CDR2 as YFSETQ. The CDR3 spans 12 residues. The V and J ends lost 7 bases and 9 bases respectively, with 11 bases between them.

This clone was picked up one time. The chain recombines TRBV25-1 with TRBJ2-7; 9 nucleotides line up with TRBD1. This CDR3 is 15 amino acids long. After removal of 4 bases from V and 3 bases from J, the junction contained 7 bases not matched to a gene. In germline, CDR1 is MGHDK, CDR2 SYGVNS. The CDR3 reads CASSVGGTGLYEQYF. In nucleotides, the CDR3 is TGTGCCAGCAGTGTAGGTGGGACAGGGCTCTACGAGCAGTACTTC.

The CDR3 is CASSPRGGSGTGELFF. The CDR3 DNA reads as TGTGCCAGCAGCCCCCGGGGGGGTTCGGGCACCGGGGAGCTGTTTTTT. The genes are TRBV9 and TRBJ2-2, with 8 bases identical to TRBD2. Germline values: CDR1 SGDLS, CDR2 YYNGEE. The V gene end was trimmed by 4 bases and the J gene end by 4 bases; junction bases not matched to a gene: 9. The CDR3 runs 16 residues. Looking up the rest from reference TRBV9 and TRBJ2-2 gives the full variable domain: DSGVTQTPKHLITATGQRVTLRCSPRSGDLSVYWYQQSLDQGLQFLIQYYNGEERAKGNILERFSAQQFPDLHSELNLSSLELGDSALYFCASSPRGGSGTGELFFGEGSRLTVL.